This is a list of T cell receptor beta chains from one sample in a study of cytomegalovirus exposure and HLA in healthy donors. Using immunoSEQ multiplex PCR, the repertoire was profiled, and TCRdb retains in-frame clones only, with some absent. The profile covers 100,000 to 150,000 clones, with roughly 82% appearing a single time and approximately 13% taken by the ten largest. Sequences were obtained from PBMCs. The receptors shown here come from a woman aged 55-69 years in good health and CMV-seropositive. Both conserved end residues are part of each CDR3. The order of the fields is clone size, V gene, D gene, J gene, CDR3 DNA, CDR3 protein. A D gene is named only where the DNA matches it firmly. Size is stated for part of the rows, as once, few or many counts, or as a class when the clone is expanded.

>NA|TRBV19|TRBD2|TRBJ2-7
TGTGCCAGTAGTAGCGGGGGAGGCTACGAGCAGTACTTC
CASSSGGGYEQYF
>few|TRBV5-1|NA|TRBJ1-1
TGCGCCAGCACCATGACCAGGGGCGGCACTGAAGCTTTCTTT
CASTMTRGGTEAFF
>NA|TRBV7-2|TRBD1|TRBJ2-2
TGTGCCAGCAGCTTCAGGGGGAAAGCTCACCGGGGAGCTGTTTTT
CASSFRGKAHRGAVF
>once|TRBV6-5|NA|TRBJ1-1
TGTGCCAGCAGGACCACCGGGGGACCCTATGAAGCTTTCTTT
CASRTTGGPYEAFF
>NA|TRBV7-2|TRBD2|TRBJ2-5
TGTGCCAGCAGTCCGCCGGGACTAGCGGGAGTGAGTGAGACCCAGTACTTC
CASSPPGLAGVSETQYF
>NA|TRBV6-1|TRBD2|TRBJ2-5
TGTGCCAGCAGCTGGGGGGGAGAGACCCAGTACTTC
CASSWGGETQYF
>NA|TRBV7-8|NA|TRBJ1-5
TGTGCCAGCAGCTTAGTACGGGTTCAGCCCCAGCATTTT
CASSLVRVQPQHF
>NA|TRBV7-6|TRBD2|TRBJ2-7
TGTGCCAGCAGCTCGGGACTAGCGGGAGGGCCCGGGGAGCAGTACTTC
CASSSGLAGGPGEQYF
>NA|TRBV5-1|TRBD1|TRBJ2-2
TGCGCCAGCAGCTGGTCCTCGGGGACAGGGAGGGCCGGGGAGCTGTTTTTT
CASSWSSGTGRAGELFF
>NA|TRBV14|TRBD2|TRBJ2-7
TGTGCCAGCAGCCAAGAAGGACTAGCGAGAATCTACGAGCAGTACTTC
CASSQEGLARIYEQYF
>once|TRBV18|TRBD1|TRBJ2-7
TGTGCCAGCTCACTCAGGACAGGGGAGCATTCTAACTTCTACGAGCAGTACTTC
CASSLRTGEHSNFYEQYF
>NA|TRBV5-1|TRBD1|TRBJ1-1
TGCGCCAGCAGCTTGGCCGGGACAGGGGTTGCGAACACTGAAGCTTTCTTT
CASSLAGTGVANTEAFF
>NA|TRBV7-2|NA|TRBJ1-6
TGTGCCAGCAGCCTCCGGGACACGTATAATTCACCCCTCCACTTT
CASSLRDTYNSPLHF
>NA|TRBV11-2|NA|TRBJ2-1
TGTGCCAGCAGCCCTACTCTTGGAGGAGAGCAGTTCTTC
CASSPTLGGEQFF
>NA|TRBV30|TRBD1|TRBJ2-5
TGTGCCTGGACAGGGGGCGCGGAGACCCAGTACTTC
CAWTGGAETQYF
>once|TRBV11-3|TRBD2|TRBJ2-1
TGTGCCAGCAGCCCCAGGACTAGCGGGAGGGAGCCTGAGCAGTTCTTC
CASSPRTSGREPEQFF
>NA|TRBV6-1|TRBD2|TRBJ2-5
TGTGCCAGCAGTTCAGCGGGAGGAATGGAAGAGACCCAGTACTTC
CASSSAGGMEETQYF
>NA|TRBV13|TRBD2|TRBJ2-1
TGTGCCAGTAGCTCCGGGACTAGCGGGGGGGTTGGGGGCCGGGGCAATGAGCAGTTCTTC
CASSSGTSGGVGGRGNEQFF
>NA|TRBV5-1|NA|TRBJ2-3
TGCGCCAGCAGCTTGGGGGCAGGGAGGAAGGCAGATACGCAGTATTTT
CASSLGAGRKADTQYF
>NA|TRBV7-8|NA|TRBJ1-1
TGTGCCAGCAGCTTAGCAGGCGCAGGGTTGAGGACTGAAGCTTTCTTT
CASSLAGAGLRTEAFF
>NA|TRBV4-3|TRBD1|TRBJ2-7
TGCGCCAGCAGCCGCTCACCATCCGGGACAGTCGCCTACGAGCAGTACTTC
CASSRSPSGTVAYEQYF
>NA|TRBV6-1|TRBD1|TRBJ2-1
TGTGCCAGCACCGGACAGGGGGCAGTTAGTGAGCAGTTCTTC
CASTGQGAVSEQFF
>few|TRBV5-1|NA|TRBJ2-7
TGCGCCAGCAAGGACAGTTCCTACGAGCAGTACTTC
CASKDSSYEQYF
>NA|TRBV5-6|NA|TRBJ2-7
TGTGCCAGCAGCTTGGCACAGACCTACGAGCAGTACTTC
CASSLAQTYEQYF
>NA|TRBV13|NA|TRBJ2-1
TGTGCCAGCAGCTTTGAGTATAATGAGCAGTTCTTC
CASSFEYNEQFF
>NA|TRBV29-1|NA|TRBJ1-4
TGCAGCCTCTTCGAGAATGAAAAACTGTTTTTT
CSLFENEKLFF
>few|TRBV9|NA|TRBJ2-7
TGTGCCAGCAGCTACCCCGGGGGCGAGCAGTACTTC
CASSYPGGEQYF
>NA|TRBV5-4|NA|TRBJ1-2
TGTGCCAGCAGCGGGGGCCGGCCTGGCTACACCTTC
CASSGGRPGYTF
>NA|TRBV19|NA|TRBJ1-5
TGTGCCAGTAGTATAGAACAGGGATATAGCAATCAGCCCCAGCATTTT
CASSIEQGYSNQPQHF
>few|TRBV4-3|TRBD1|TRBJ1-2
TGCGCCAGCAGCCAAGAGTGGAGACAGGGAACCTATGGCTACACCTTC
CASSQEWRQGTYGYTF
>NA|TRBV7-2|NA|TRBJ2-4
TGTGCCAGCAGCTTATGGCAGGGGCTCGGCAAAAACATTCAGTACTTC
CASSLWQGLGKNIQYF
>NA|TRBV18|NA|TRBJ1-4
TGTGCCAGCTCACCGCGGGTACAGACGAATGAAAAACTGTTTTTT
CASSPRVQTNEKLFF
>NA|TRBV5-6|NA|TRBJ2-5
TGTGCCAGCAGCTCCCGTAGAACGAGGGCCCTCCAAGAGACCCAGTACTTC
CASSSRRTRALQETQYF
>NA|TRBV10-3|TRBD1|TRBJ1-1
TGTGCCATCGGACAGGGTGGAACTGAAGCTTTCTTT
CAIGQGGTEAFF
>NA|TRBV7-7|TRBD1|TRBJ2-1
TGTGCCAGCAGCTCGGGACAGGGGCTAAACAATGAAGAGCAGTTCTTC
CASSSGQGLNNEEQFF
>NA|TRBV20-1|NA|TRBJ2-3
TGCAGTGCTAGAGTGATGCTACCGCAGTATTTT
CSARVMLPQYF
>few|TRBV25-1|NA|TRBJ1-2
TGTGCCAGCAGTGAAAGGCGGGTCTCAAGTGGCTACACCTTC
CASSERRVSSGYTF
>NA|TRBV6-1|NA|TRBJ1-1
TGTGCCAGCAGAGGGCAGGGTCGTGTGGGGGGTGAAGCTTTCTTT
CASRGQGRVGGEAFF
>NA|TRBV7-3|TRBD1|TRBJ1-2
TGTGCCAGCAGCTTAATGGGACAGGTTGACTACACCTTC
CASSLMGQVDYTF
>NA|TRBV29-1|NA|TRBJ1-1
TGCAGCGTTGCCTCGGGTGACACTGAAGCTTTCTTT
CSVASGDTEAFF
>NA|TRBV23-1|NA|TRBJ1-5
TGCGCCAGGGGGAATACAGGTAGCAATCAGCCCCAGCATTTT
CARGNTGSNQPQHF
>NA|TRBV9|NA|TRBJ1-3
TGTGCCAGCAGCGACGGACTTCCCTCTGGAAACACCATATATTTT
CASSDGLPSGNTIYF
>NA|TRBV15|TRBD1|TRBJ1-5
TGTGCCACCAGCAACAGACAGGGGAAAGGGCAGCCCCAGCATTTT
CATSNRQGKGQPQHF
>NA|TRBV7-9|NA|TRBJ2-5
TGTGCCGGAACGACACAGGGAATGGAGACCCAGTACTTC
CAGTTQGMETQYF
>NA|TRBV11-2|TRBD1|TRBJ2-3
TGTGCCAGCAGCACTAACAGGGGGCTAACAGATACGCAGTATTTT
CASSTNRGLTDTQYF
>NA|TRBV7-2|TRBD1|TRBJ2-7
TGTGCCAGCAGACCCGGGACAGGGGTAAACGAGCAGTACTTC
CASRPGTGVNEQYF
>NA|TRBV11-2|TRBD1|TRBJ2-4
TGTGCCAGCAGCTTAGTTTTTGCGGGACAGGGTGCCAAAAACAGTCAGTACTTC
CASSLVFAGQGAKNSQYF